The rows below give T cell receptor beta chains drawn from one sample of a study of blood T cell repertoires in COVID-19. Some clones are missing from TCRdb's copy, which holds only in-frame ones; the method was immunoSEQ multiplex PCR. The sample holds roughly 200,000 clones; 80% to 90% are singletons and the top ten take approximately 13%. The sample comprised peripheral blood. These receptors were collected from a human donor in a cohort sampled during active COVID-19. The CDR3 runs from the conserved cysteine through the conserved F or W. Fields, in order: V gene, CDR3 protein.

v_call: TRBV4-2; cdr3_aa: CASSQRQRASSYNEQFF
v_call: TRBV6-5; cdr3_aa: CASTRMWASNTEAFF
v_call: TRBV18; cdr3_aa: CASSPLLTGEETQYF
v_call: TRBV4-1; cdr3_aa: CASSQEPGPPNIQYF
v_call: TRBV7-9; cdr3_aa: CASSSDSHAAWYEQYF
v_call: TRBV28; cdr3_aa: CASSLGGAMSNQPQHF
v_call: TRBV9; cdr3_aa: CASSGGGTGLETQYF
v_call: TRBV10-1; cdr3_aa: CASVSRWDTHAYEQYF
v_call: TRBV5-1; cdr3_aa: CASSLDRGDEKLFF
v_call: TRBV6-4; cdr3_aa: CASSDLAGADTQYF
v_call: TRBV10-3; cdr3_aa: CATSGGPSYEQYF
v_call: TRBV5-1; cdr3_aa: CASSLGGRAYNEQFF
v_call: TRBV15; cdr3_aa: CATSMDRVRYEQYF
v_call: TRBV5-1; cdr3_aa: CASSLDTGNTIYF
v_call: TRBV28; cdr3_aa: CASSFGGPRTDTQYF
v_call: TRBV28; cdr3_aa: CASSFRLGGTGELFF
v_call: TRBV3-1/TRBV3-2; cdr3_aa: CASSHPSNEQFF
v_call: TRBV9; cdr3_aa: CASSVAGTSAPYEQYF
v_call: TRBV11-2; cdr3_aa: CASSLVTGTYNEQFF
v_call: TRBV19; cdr3_aa: CASTPTGGRGSPLHF
v_call: TRBV30; cdr3_aa: CAWSVFGQQGFTF
v_call: TRBV3-1/TRBV3-2; cdr3_aa: CASSQGAGEADTQYF